This paragraph covers one T cell receptor (beta chain) sequence. Its antigen is as yet unknown. These data are taken from a study of OX40 agonist ivuxolimab in advanced cancers. Turning to the study itself: Hepatocellular carcinoma, melanoma, renal cell or head and neck cancer occurred in dose-escalation patients. A mean age of approximately 60 years, range roughly 20 to 80, was recorded, and approximately 85% were male. Study outcomes and limitations: By week 6 at 0.1 to 3.0 mg/kg, blood CD4+ and CD8+ T cells had expanded clonally. Partial responders treated at 0.1-3.0 mg/kg exhibited clonal expansion among the lowest measured.

The data were produced by immunoSEQ multiplex PCR, yet TCRdb's version contains in-frame clones alone and is incomplete. The sample has roughly 20,000 clones, around 84% seen once; the top ten hold 12% to 15%. The V gene's germline CDR1 is SGHTA and CDR2 FQGTGA. Deletions cut 0 bases from V and 5 bases from J, with 5 bases between. The CDR3 totals 13 residues. This TCR was sampled from an adult with an advanced solid tumor such as melanoma, head and neck, liver or kidney cancer. Source: CD4+ or CD8+ T cells sorted from blood, taken in a trial of the OX40 agonist ivuxolimab. The genes are TRBV7-3 and TRBJ2-1; D call uncertain. CDR3 sequence: CASSLTEHNEQFF. For the CDR3, the DNA is TGTGCCAGCAGCTTAACAGAACACAATGAGCAGTTCTTC.